Each of the 7 T cell receptor beta chains below was sequenced from the same sample in a study of blood T cell repertoires in COVID-19. TCRdb keeps only in-frame clones here, not all; method: immunoSEQ multiplex PCR. The data contain tens of thousands of clones, approximately 84% of them singletons. Sequencing used peripheral blood. The receptors were gathered from a man aged 50 to 60 with acute or convalescent COVID-19.

V is TRBV2 and J is TRBJ2-7; 10 bases line up with TRBD1. Germline V CDR1 and CDR2: SNHLY, FYNNEI. The V segment lost 6 bases and the J segment 2 bases; nucleotides outside the gene matches: 4. The length of the CDR3 is 14 residues. The CDR3 is CASSPGTGAYEQYF. The CDR3 DNA reads as TGTGCCAGCAGCCCCGGGACAGGGGCCTACGAGCAGTACTTC.

The chain couples TRBV7-9 to TRBJ2-1, with TRBD2 matching over 10 bases. CDR3 length: 16 residues. Germline values: CDR1 SEHNR, CDR2 FQNEAQ (reference sequence). The V and J ends lost 5 bases and 0 bases, in that order; junction bases with no gene match: 4. The CDR3 region is CASSVSGRPSYNEQFF. The CDR3 region has the DNA TGTGCCAGCAGCGTTAGCGGGAGGCCCTCCTACAATGAGCAGTTCTTC.

The chain combines TRBV2 with TRBJ2-7; D is unclear. The V gene lost 4 bases and the J gene lost 5 bases, with 15 bases spanning the gap. The CDR3 is 14 amino acids. Germline values: CDR1 SNHLY, CDR2 FYNNEI. This CDR3 reads CASSVALSSHEQYF. In DNA, the CDR3 is TGTGCCAGCAGTGTAGCCCTATCTTCCCACGAGCAGTACTTC.

V is TRBV19 and J is TRBJ1-2; D is ambiguous. CDR1 is LNHDA and CDR2 is SQIVND in the germline V gene (reference sequence). The CDR3 length is 13 residues. Between the trimmed V and J ends, which lost 8 bases and 2 bases, there was a span of 12 bases. CDR3 nucleotide sequence: TGTGCCAGTTTCTCGGTGAACAACTATGGCTACACCTTC. Translation gives CASFSVNNYGYTF.

This chain joins TRBV15 and TRBJ1-1, with unresolved D. The CDR3 is 17 amino acids. The V end lost 0 bases, the J end lost 5 bases, and 19 bases lay between the germline ends. CDR1 is LNHNV and CDR2 is YYDKDF in the germline V gene (reference sequence). CDR3 amino acids: CATSRDSNFGGATEAFF. In DNA, the CDR3 is TGTGCCACCAGCAGAGATTCGAATTTTGGCGGTGCGACTGAAGCTTTCTTT.

The chain recombines TRBV6-1 with TRBJ1-6; 9 bases are shared with TRBD1. The V segment lost 0 bases and the J segment 9 bases; nucleotides outside the gene matches: 6. CDR3 length: 16 amino acids. CDR1 and CDR2 (germline): MNHNS, SASEGT. The CDR3 is CASSEAGTGWFSPLHF. The CDR3 region has the DNA TGTGCCAGCAGTGAAGCTGGGACAGGGTGGTTTTCACCCCTCCACTTT.

The CDR3 DNA reads as TGTGCCAGCAGCGTCGACAGGGGGCATGGGGAGACCCAGTACTTC. This gives the protein CASSVDRGHGETQYF. The chain combines TRBV6-2 or TRBV6-3 with TRBJ2-5; 10 bases are shared with TRBD1. Germline assignment: CDR1 MNHEY and CDR2 SVGEGT. With V trimmed by 6 bases and J by 5 bases, 9 bases remained unmatched. CDR3 size: 15 residues.